The next 26 T cell receptor beta chains were all read from a single sample in a study of cytomegalovirus exposure and HLA in healthy donors. TCRdb's table, derived via immunoSEQ multiplex PCR, lists solely in-frame clones and lacks some. The sample contains about 110,000 clones, approximately 96% of which appear only once. Sequencing was done on a sample of PBMCs. These receptors originate from a woman under 30 in good health and CMV-seronegative.

The chain employs TRBV28 and TRBJ2-7, with 7 positions matching TRBD1. CDR1 is MDHEN and CDR2 is SYDVKM in the germline V gene. Trimming removed 10 bases from V and 5 bases from J; junction bases left unmatched: 8. CDR3 size: 12 residues. Here the CDR3 reads CAISETGNEQYF. The CDR3 nucleotides read TGTGCCATCAGCGAGACAGGGAACGAGCAGTACTTC.

The sample holds one count of this clone. The chain is built from TRBV5-6 and TRBJ1-1, with D maybe TRBD1 (5 bases). The CDR3 is 11 residues long. Trimming pared 5 bases from V and 7 bases from J, leaving 9 bases between. Germline V lookup: CDR1 SGHDT, CDR2 YYEEEE. DNA of the CDR3: TGTGCCAGCAGGGACGACAGTGAAGCTTTCTTT. Translated: CASRDDSEAFF.

The chain couples TRBV7-3 to TRBJ2-1; 10 bases agree with TRBD2. CDR1 and CDR2 (germline): SGHTA, FQGTGA. The V segment lost 3 bases and the J segment 5 bases; nucleotides outside the gene matches: 7. The CDR3 is 16 amino acids. The CDR3 loop is CASSFLSGGFNNEQFF. DNA of the CDR3: TGTGCCAGCAGCTTCCTTAGCGGGGGGTTCAACAATGAGCAGTTCTTC.

CDR3 coding DNA: TGTGCCAGCAGGGCGGAGATGAACACTGAAGCTTTCTTT. It translates to CASRAEMNTEAFF. The rearrangement joins TRBV2 to TRBJ1-1; D gene unclear. The CDR3 sequence is 13 residues long. V was cut by 6 bases and J by 0 bases, with 8 bases left in between. Germline V CDR1 and CDR2: SNHLY, FYNNEI.

This rearrangement joins TRBV7-9 to TRBJ2-1; D perhaps matches TRBD2 (5 bases). The germline V gene has CDR1 SEHNR and CDR2 FQNEAQ (reference sequence). This CDR3 is 15 amino acids long. Trimming pared 6 bases from V and 5 bases from J, leaving 17 bases between. The CDR3 DNA reads as TGTGCCAGCAGTTATGACCGGACTCCCAACAATGAGCAGTTCTTC. It encodes CASSYDRTPNNEQFF.

The chain employs TRBV7-2 and TRBJ2-3; D is uncertain. With 10 bases removed from V and 0 bases from J, the gap between germline ends came to 17 bases. Germline V gene sequence: CDR1 SGHTA, CDR2 FQGNSA. This CDR3 has 15 residues. In nucleotides, the CDR3 is TGTGCCATCCCGTCCGGTAGCCTAAGCACAGATACGCAGTATTTT. This encodes CAIPSGSLSTDTQYF.

This chain connects TRBV11-2 to TRBJ2-7; TRBD2 is a possible D gene (5 bases). The V and J ends lost 3 bases and 2 bases respectively, with 11 bases between them. CDR1 is SGHAT and CDR2 is FQNNGV in the germline V gene. The CDR3 sequence is 14 residues long. This CDR3 reads CASSFQAGAYEQYF. In DNA, the CDR3 is TGTGCCAGCAGCTTTCAAGCCGGGGCCTACGAGCAGTACTTC.

In its sample, this clone was seen once. This rearrangement joins TRBV19 to TRBJ2-3, with 8 bases lining up with TRBD1. With V trimmed by 4 bases and J by 4 bases, 10 bases remained unmatched. This CDR3 contains 16 residues. Germline V gene sequence: CDR1 LNHDA, CDR2 SQIVND (reference sequence). The CDR3: CASSSRTGFGADTQYF. The CDR3 DNA sequence: TGTGCCAGTAGTAGTCGGACAGGGTTTGGCGCAGATACGCAGTATTTT.

This chain joins TRBV5-6 and TRBJ2-7; 7 nucleotides align to TRBD1. CDR1 and CDR2 from the germline V gene are SGHDT and YYEEEE. V trimming: 2 bases; J trimming: 3 bases; junction bases outside the gene matches: 2. The CDR3 has 13 residues. This CDR3 is CASSFRDSYEQYF. In nucleotides, the CDR3 is TGTGCCAGCAGCTTCAGGGACAGCTACGAGCAGTACTTC.

The chain combines TRBV9 with TRBJ1-3; D ambiguous. The CDR3 loop spans 14 amino acids. Germline values: CDR1 SGDLS, CDR2 YYNGEE. V lost 0 bases and J lost 1, with 5 bases in between. The CDR3 sequence: CASSVEQSGNTIYF. CDR3 sequence (DNA): TGTGCCAGCAGCGTAGAACAATCTGGAAACACCATATATTTT.

The chain is built from TRBV20-1 and TRBJ1-5; D uncertain. V was trimmed by 5 bases and J by 7 bases, leaving 9 bases between them. The CDR3 runs to 11 residues. Germline V gives CDR1 DFQATT, CDR2 SNEGSKA (reference sequence). The CDR3 is CSAGRSQPQHF. DNA of the CDR3: TGCAGTGCTGGGAGGAGCCAGCCCCAGCATTTT.

V and J are TRBV11-1 and TRBJ1-4; D unresolved. V was clipped by 3 bases and J by 4 bases, with 6 bases between them. The CDR3 contains 13 residues. Germline V gives CDR1 SGHAT, CDR2 FQDESV (reference sequence). CDR3 DNA sequence: TGTGCCAGCAGCTTGGGAGTTAATGAAAAACTGTTTTTT. Its translation: CASSLGVNEKLFF. Full variable domain (outside the CDR3, taken from reference TRBV11-1 and TRBJ1-4): EAEVAQSPRYKITEKSQAVAFWCDPISGHATLYWYRQILGQGPELLVQFQDESVVDDSQLPKDRFSAERLKGVDSTLKIQPAELGDSAMYLCASSLGVNEKLFFGSGTQLSVL.

This chain links TRBV9 with TRBJ2-7, with 7 bases aligning to TRBD1. Trimming removed 0 bases from V and 5 bases from J; junction bases left unmatched: 8. The CDR3 length is 15 residues. Germline V gives CDR1 SGDLS, CDR2 YYNGEE. The CDR3 bases are TGTGCCAGCAGCGTAGCCCCGACAGGGAACCACGAGCAGTACTTC. This translates into CASSVAPTGNHEQYF.

V usage is TRBV15 and J usage is TRBJ1-2, with 10 bases matching TRBD1. The V gene end was trimmed by 3 bases and the J gene end by 4 bases; junction bases not matched to a gene: 2. Germline CDR1 LNHNV, CDR2 YYDKDF (reference sequence). The length of the CDR3 is 14 residues. DNA for the CDR3: TGTGCCACCAGCAGGACAGGGGGCGGCTATGGCTACACCTTC. Translating gives CATSRTGGGYGYTF.

The gene calls are TRBV7-6 and TRBJ2-1; 14 positions agree with TRBD2. The CDR3 consists of 16 residues. Germline V gene sequence: CDR1 SGHVS, CDR2 FNYEAQ. V was clipped by 1 base and J by 7 bases; unmatched bases: 3. The DNA for the CDR3 is TGTGCCAGCAGCTTAGGGACTAGCGGGGGGCAAAATGAGCAGTTCTTC. Residues: CASSLGTSGGQNEQFF.

The chain joins TRBV7-3 to TRBJ2-7; 9 bases fit TRBD1. J was trimmed by 0 bases and V by 6 bases; bases with no gene match: 6. Germline V gene lookup returns CDR1 SGHTA and CDR2 FQGTGA. The CDR3 runs 15 residues. The CDR3 spells CASSSQGAPSYEQYF. The CDR3 coding sequence is TGTGCCAGCAGTTCACAGGGGGCGCCCTCCTACGAGCAGTACTTC. Supplemented by reference TRBV7-3 and TRBJ2-7, the full variable domain reads GAGVSQTPSNKVTEKGKYVELRCDPISGHTALYWYRQSLGQGPEFLIYFQGTGAADDSGLPNDRFFAVRPEGSVSTLKIQRTERGDSAVYLCASSSQGAPSYEQYFGPGTRLTVT.

The chain is built from TRBV28 and TRBJ1-5, with D hard to call. Trimming took off 6 bases at V and 3 bases at J, with 3 bases between the two ends. This CDR3 is 11 amino acids long. Germline assignment: CDR1 MDHEN and CDR2 SYDVKM. The CDR3 loop is CASSNNQPQHF. The CDR3 DNA sequence: TGTGCCAGCAGCAACAATCAGCCCCAGCATTTT.

V gene TRBV2 combines with J gene TRBJ2-7; 7 bases are shared with TRBD1. The V gene end was trimmed by 11 bases and the J gene end by 4 bases; junction bases not matched to a gene: 8. The CDR3 runs 12 residues. Germline CDR1 reads SNHLY; CDR2 reads FYNNEI. The CDR3 DNA is TGTGCCGGCCGGGACAGACTTTACGAGCAGTACTTC. This translates into CAGRDRLYEQYF.

CDR3 amino acids: CASSGQSSNYGYTF. CDR3 coding DNA: TGTGCCAGCAGTGGACAGAGCTCTAACTATGGCTACACCTTC. This chain links TRBV2 with TRBJ1-2, with a weak D call TRBD1 (5 bases). V was cut by 4 bases and J by 0 bases, with 9 bases left in between. This CDR3 contains 14 residues. The germline CDR1 and CDR2 sequences are SNHLY and FYNNEI. The full variable domain, completed using reference TRBV2 and TRBJ1-2, is EPEVTQTPSHQVTQMGQEVILRCVPISNHLYFYWYRQILGQKVEFLVSFYNNEISEKSEIFDDQFSVERPDGSNFTLKIRSTKLEDSAMYFCASSGQSSNYGYTFGSGTRLTVV.

V usage is TRBV27 and J usage is TRBJ2-5; D is possibly TRBD1 (6 bases). Germline V gene data show CDR1 as MNHEY and CDR2 as SMNVEV (reference sequence). V was shortened by 2 bases and J by 2 bases, with 12 bases between the two germline ends. The CDR3 is 15 residues long. CDR3 in DNA: TGTGCCAGCAGTTTAACACGGACAGATCAAGAGACCCAGTACTTC. Translated, it gives CASSLTRTDQETQYF.

The V call is TRBV7-8, the J call TRBJ2-1, with TRBD2 matching 7 bases. The CDR3 spans 15 residues. CDR1 is SGHVS, CDR2 FQNEAQ, per germline. With 5 bases clipped from V and 5 bases from J, the junction kept 9 bases outside the gene matches. CDR3 sequence: CASSLIAGNDNEQFF. The CDR3 nucleotides read TGTGCCAGCAGCCTAATAGCGGGTAATGACAATGAGCAGTTCTTC.

The CDR3 DNA is TGTGCCAGCAGACTCCGCCGGACAGGCACCATGAACACTGAAGCTTTCTTT. This translates into CASRLRRTGTMNTEAFF. The chain uses TRBV28 and TRBJ1-1, with 7 bases fitting TRBD1. V trimming: 6 bases; J trimming: 0 bases; junction bases outside the gene matches: 13. The CDR3 runs 17 residues. In germline, CDR1 is MDHEN, CDR2 SYDVKM.

The chain is built from TRBV7-8 and TRBJ1-6; perhaps TRBD1 as D (5 bases). This CDR3 is 13 amino acids long. V lost 9 bases and J 10 bases, leaving 16 bases between the germline ends. Germline CDR1 reads SGHVS; CDR2 reads FQNEAQ. The CDR3 loop is CASSLDIGSPLHF. Here the CDR3 DNA reads TGTGCCAGTTCATTGGACATCGGCTCACCCCTCCACTTT. Together with reference TRBV7-8 and TRBJ1-6, the CDR3 gives the full variable domain: GAGVSQSPRYKVAKRGQDVALRCDPISGHVSLFWYQQALGQGPEFLTYFQNEAQLDKSGLPSDRFFAERPEGSVSTLKIQRTQQEDSAVYLCASSLDIGSPLHFGNGTRLTVT.

The chain uses TRBV15 and TRBJ2-6, with D possibly TRBD2 on 5 matching bases. The germline V gene has CDR1 LNHNV and CDR2 YYDKDF (reference sequence). The V end lost 1 base, the J end lost 6 bases, and 13 bases lay between the germline ends. The CDR3 covers 16 residues. This chain's CDR3 is CATSRGAGREANVLTF. As DNA, the CDR3 is TGTGCCACCAGCAGAGGGGCGGGTAGAGAGGCCAACGTCCTGACTTTC.

The gene calls are TRBV29-1 and TRBJ2-1; D call uncertain. With 5 bases removed from V and 9 bases from J, the gap between germline ends came to 17 bases. This CDR3 region has 13 residues. Germline loops: CDR1 SQVTM, CDR2 ANQGSEA. The CDR3, as DNA: TGCAGCGTTTCGAGGCCTGCCACTCCTGAGCAGTTCTTC. Residues: CSVSRPATPEQFF.

CDR3 DNA sequence: TGTGCCACCAGCAGAGGCATGACGGACAGGGAGTTGGGAACCAAAAACATTCAGTACTTC. Translation: CATSRGMTDRELGTKNIQYF. The chain employs TRBV15 and TRBJ2-4; the match to TRBD1 covers 8 bases. The CDR3 has 20 residues. CDR1 and CDR2 from the germline V gene are LNHNV and YYDKDF (reference sequence). V shed 1 base and J 2 bases; nucleotides not matched to a gene: 16.